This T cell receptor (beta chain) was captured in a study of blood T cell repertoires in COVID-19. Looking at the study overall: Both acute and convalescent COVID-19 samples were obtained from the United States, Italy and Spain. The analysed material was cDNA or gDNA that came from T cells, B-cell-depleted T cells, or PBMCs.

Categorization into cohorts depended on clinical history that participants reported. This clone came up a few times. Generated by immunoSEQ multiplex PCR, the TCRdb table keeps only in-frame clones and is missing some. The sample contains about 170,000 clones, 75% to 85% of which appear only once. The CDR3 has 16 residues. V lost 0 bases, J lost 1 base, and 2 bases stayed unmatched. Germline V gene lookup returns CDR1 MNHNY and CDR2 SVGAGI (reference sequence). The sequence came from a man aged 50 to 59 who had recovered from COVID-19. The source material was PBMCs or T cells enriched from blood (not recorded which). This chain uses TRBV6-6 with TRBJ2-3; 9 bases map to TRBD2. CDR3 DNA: TGTGCCAGCAGTTACTCCTGGACTAGCGGCACAGATACGCAGTATTTT. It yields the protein CASSYSWTSGTDTQYF.